The 6 T cell receptor beta chains reported below all come from one sample, sequenced in a study of control samples from healthy donors and cancer patients. The repertoire was sequenced with immunoSEQ multiplex PCR; TCRdb's copy has only in-frame clones and lacks some. The sample contains 80,000 to 85,000 clones, roughly 88% of which appear only once. The sequenced sample consisted of blood. The receptors were sampled from a woman between 45 and 60 years old in good health.

In its sample, this clone was seen once. The chain has TRBV20-1 and TRBJ2-3; the D is unclear. This CDR3 is 11 amino acids long. Trimming removed 3 bases from V and 5 bases from J, with 6 bases in between. CDR1 is DFQATT and CDR2 is SNEGSKA in the germline V gene (reference sequence). Here the CDR3 DNA reads TGCAGTGCTAGGGGTGGAGATACGCAGTATTTT. Its protein product is CSARGGDTQYF.

CDR3 coding DNA: TGTGCCAGCAGTCTGCGCCGGGATTCACCCCTCCACTTT. Its translation: CASSLRRDSPLHF. V is TRBV12-3 or TRBV12-4 and J is TRBJ1-6; no clear D gene. This CDR3 is 13 amino acids long. V was shortened by 5 bases and J by 8 bases, with 10 bases between the two germline ends.

The chain recombines TRBV18 with TRBJ2-2, with D hard to call. The germline V gene encodes CDR1 KGHSH and CDR2 LQKENI. Trimming removed 3 bases from V and 2 bases from J, with 4 bases in between. This CDR3 spans 13 amino acids. The CDR3 bases are TGTGCCAGCTCACCCCAAAACACCGGGGAGCTGTTTTTT. Amino acid sequence: CASSPQNTGELFF.

This chain uses TRBV19 with TRBJ1-3; D not resolved. Per germline, CDR1 LNHDA and CDR2 SQIVND (reference sequence). This CDR3 contains 17 residues. Between the trimmed V and J ends, which lost 3 bases and 0 bases, there was a span of 15 bases. In DNA form, the CDR3 reads TGTGCCAGTAGTATCCACGGTACGGAGCACTCTGGAAACACCATATATTTT. This gives the protein CASSIHGTEHSGNTIYF.

This rearrangement joins TRBV7-9 to TRBJ1-1, with unresolved D. Germline CDR1 is SEHNR and CDR2 is FQNEAQ (reference sequence). Trimming removed 1 base from V and 7 bases from J, with 10 bases in between. This CDR3 spans 13 amino acids. The CDR3 reads CASSLEHRHEAFF. CDR3 in DNA: TGTGCCAGCAGCTTAGAGCATCGCCATGAAGCTTTCTTT. The full variable domain, rest sourced from reference TRBV7-9 and TRBJ1-1, is DTGVSQNPRHKITKRGQNVTFRCDPISEHNRLYWYRQTLGQGPEFLTYFQNEAQLEKSRLLSDRFSAERPKGSFSTLEIQRTEQGDSAMYLCASSLEHRHEAFFGQGTRLTVV.

V gene TRBV5-6 combines with J gene TRBJ2-3; 11 bases line up with TRBD2. Germline V lookup: CDR1 SGHDT, CDR2 YYEEEE. The CDR3 sequence is 14 residues long. V gave up 2 bases and J gave up 4 bases; unmatched junction bases: 0. The CDR3 sequence: CASSFSGGADTQYF. CDR3 DNA: TGTGCCAGCAGCTTTAGCGGGGGGGCAGATACGCAGTATTTT.